The clone carrying this T cell receptor (beta chain) was recorded at least ten times. Its antigen remains unknown. This specimen comes from a study of regulatory T cells in long-lasting Graves disease. Overall study context: Newly diagnosed Graves' patients had under 3 months of antithyroid drugs.

iRepertoire HTBI primers and Arm-PCR of CDR3 regions built TCR beta libraries. Using its own MiXCR run on the multiplex PCR reads, TCRdb lists one record per CDR3 protein. The sample contains 250,000 to 400,000 distinct CDR3 sequences, more than 15% of which appear only once. This CDR3 contains 12 residues. V was shortened by 5 bases and J by 6 bases, with 8 bases between the two germline ends. Germline V lookup: CDR1 SEHNR, CDR2 FQNEAQ (reference sequence). Time point of the sample: newly diagnosed GD, antithyroid drugs for less than 3 months. There was RNA extracted from PBMCs, and the TCR library was made from it. Tubes containing EDTA received approximately 9 milliliters of drawn peripheral blood. Whole-study results and caveats: Persistent cases favored TRBV28, TRBJ1-2 and TRBJ2-5. Not thyroid tissue but only peripheral blood was studied.

V and J are TRBV7-9 and TRBJ1-5; TRBD1 is a possible D gene (6 bases). Sequenced material: peripheral blood mononuclear cells (PBMCs), taken at new diagnosis, from a patient treated with antithyroid drugs. This TCR was sampled from a female donor with Graves disease. CDR3 DNA sequence: TGTGCCAGCAGCACGGACAGTCAGCCCCAGCATTTT. Its protein product is CASSTDSQPQHF. The full variable domain, completed using reference TRBV7-9 and TRBJ1-5, is DTGVSQNPRHKITKRGQNVTFRCDPISEHNRLYWYRQTLGQGPEFLTYFQNEAQLEKSRLLSDRFSAERPKGSFSTLEIQRTEQGDSAMYLCASSTDSQPQHFGDGTRLSIL.